These T cell receptor beta chains were read from a single sample in a study of blood T cell repertoires in COVID-19. Some clones are missing from TCRdb's copy, which holds only in-frame ones; the method was immunoSEQ multiplex PCR. The profile shows about 58,000 clones, about four fifths of them singletons. Material for sequencing was peripheral blood. These receptor sequences come from an elderly man with COVID-19, enrolled during active disease. Both conserved end residues are part of each CDR3. D genes are given only for firm matches. Size is omitted from some rows. Given values are once, few, many or a class for expanded clones.

clone size | J gene | V gene | D gene | CDR3 protein | CDR3 DNA
NA | TRBJ2-1 | TRBV5-1 | NA | CASSLIGGYNEQFF | TGCGCCAGCAGCTTAATAGGGGGCTACAATGAGCAGTTCTTC
NA | TRBJ1-1 | TRBV5-6 | TRBD1 | CASSPLTGGAEAFF | TGTGCCAGCAGCCCGTTGACAGGGGGGGCTGAAGCTTTCTTT
NA | TRBJ2-7 | TRBV7-9 | TRBD1 | CASSFGVGQGNTYEQYF | TGTGCCAGCAGCTTCGGGGTGGGACAGGGGAACACCTACGAGCAGTACTTC
NA | TRBJ2-7 | TRBV7-2 | NA | CASSRDRTYEQYF | TGTGCCAGCAGTCGTGACAGAACCTACGAGCAGTACTTC
NA | TRBJ1-1 | TRBV18 | TRBD1 | CASSLGQGPEAFF | TGTGCCAGCTCCCTGGGACAGGGCCCTGAAGCTTTCTTT
NA | TRBJ2-2 | TRBV5-1 | TRBD2 | CASSTGTSGSGELFF | TGCGCCAGCAGCACAGGGACTAGCGGGAGCGGGGAGCTGTTTTTT
NA | TRBJ1-2 | TRBV24-1 | TRBD1 | CATSDQTGIYGYTF | TGTGCCACCAGTGACCAGACAGGGATCTATGGCTACACCTTC
once | TRBJ2-2 | TRBV29-1 | NA | CSVDPSGTGELFF | TGCAGCGTTGATCCCTCGGGCACCGGGGAGCTGTTTTTT
few | TRBJ1-2 | TRBV24-1 | TRBD1 | CATSDNHRGYYGYTF | TGTGCCACCAGTGATAATCACAGGGGCTACTATGGCTACACCTTC
NA | TRBJ2-3 | TRBV11-2 | NA | CASSLERAALLRGTDTQYF | TGTGCCAGCAGCTTAGAGAGGGCCGCTCTTCTGAGGGGCACAGATACGCAGTATTTT
NA | TRBJ2-2 | TRBV5-1 | NA | CATGANANTGELFF | TGCGCCACAGGGGCTAACGCGAACACCGGGGAGCTGTTTTTT
NA | TRBJ2-1 | TRBV9 | TRBD2 | CASSVLAGNNEQFF | TGTGCCAGCAGCGTACTAGCGGGGAACAATGAGCAGTTCTTC
NA | TRBJ1-2 | TRBV5-4 | TRBD1 | CASSLAGTGLNGYTF | TGTGCCAGCAGCTTGGCTGGGACAGGGTTAAATGGCTACACCTTC
few | TRBJ2-2 | TRBV28 | NA | CASRLLDTNTGELFF | TGTGCCAGCAGACTACTGGATACGAACACCGGGGAGCTGTTTTTT
NA | TRBJ2-2 | TRBV18 | NA | CASSPSGTGTGELFF | TGTGCCAGCTCACCTAGCGGAACCGGCACCGGGGAGCTGTTTTTT
few | TRBJ1-1 | TRBV5-4 | TRBD1 | CASSRGDSGNTEAFF | TGTGCCAGCAGCCGAGGGGACAGTGGGAACACTGAAGCTTTCTTT
NA | TRBJ1-4 | TRBV4-2 | NA | CASSQVVGGGEKLFF | TGTGCCAGCAGTCAAGTGGTGGGAGGCGGAGAAAAACTGTTTTTT
NA | TRBJ1-2 | TRBV4-3 | NA | CASSQGRKIYGYTF | TGCGCCAGCAGCCAAGGCAGGAAGATCTATGGCTACACCTTC
NA | TRBJ2-1 | TRBV19 | TRBD1 | CASRGLSYNEQFF | TGTGCCAGCAGGGGGCTCTCCTACAATGAGCAGTTCTTC
NA | TRBJ1-2 | TRBV24-1 | TRBD1 | CATSDPGQGGGYTF | TGTGCCACCAGTGATCCGGGACAGGGTGGTGGCTACACCTTC
NA | TRBJ1-2 | TRBV4-3 | NA | CASSPQGPPYGYTF | TGCGCCAGCAGCCCTCAGGGGCCCCCCTATGGCTACACCTTC
NA | TRBJ1-5 | TRBV27 | TRBD1 | CASSPLRGDQPQHF | TGTGCCAGCAGCCCTCTCAGGGGGGATCAGCCCCAGCATTTT
once | TRBJ2-2 | TRBV29-1 | NA | CSVARGWSGELFF | TGCAGCGTTGCCCGGGGGTGGTCCGGGGAGCTGTTTTTT
once | TRBJ2-5 | TRBV24-1 | TRBD2 | CATSGPFSGRGQETQYF | TGTGCCACCAGTGGGCCTTTTAGCGGGAGGGGGCAAGAGACCCAGTACTTC
few | TRBJ1-4 | TRBV7-9 | NA | CASSSGQFNEKLFF | TGTGCCAGCAGCTCTGGACAGTTTAATGAAAAACTGTTTTTT
NA | TRBJ2-7 | TRBV5-4 | TRBD2 | CASSLRLAGDSYEQYF | TGTGCCAGCAGCTTAAGACTAGCGGGGGACTCCTACGAGCAGTACTTC
NA | TRBJ1-1 | TRBV6-6 | NA | CASSYSLTGDPRFAFF | TGTGCCAGCAGTTACTCGTTGACGGGGGACCCCCGATTCGCTTTCTTT
NA | TRBJ1-6 | TRBV3-1/TRBV3-2 | NA | CASSQEIGGTNSPLHF | TGTGCCAGCAGCCAAGAGATAGGGGGAACCAATTCACCCCTCCACTTT
once | TRBJ2-1 | TRBV6-6 | NA | CASSKTARHEQFF | TGTGCCAGCAGTAAGACGGCTAGGCATGAGCAGTTCTTC
NA | TRBJ2-5 | TRBV9 | NA | CASSVDTSQETQYF | TGTGCCAGCAGCGTCGATACTAGCCAAGAGACCCAGTACTTC
NA | TRBJ2-1 | TRBV18 | TRBD2 | CASSPPRGAYNEQFF | TGTGCCAGCTCACCACCACGGGGGGCCTACAATGAGCAGTTCTTC
NA | TRBJ1-6 | TRBV10-3 | NA | CAISENNLNSPLHF | TGTGCCATCAGTGAGAACAACCTGAATTCACCCCTCCACTTT
few | TRBJ1-5 | TRBV3-1/TRBV3-2 | TRBD1 | CASSLGTDNQPQHF | TGTGCCAGCAGCCTGGGGACAGACAATCAGCCCCAGCATTTT
NA | TRBJ1-4 | TRBV5-1 | NA | CASSLASRSQGLGREKLFF | TGCGCCAGCAGCTTGGCCTCGCGGTCGCAGGGGCTCGGACGTGAAAAACTGTTTTTT
NA | TRBJ2-5 | TRBV5-1 | TRBD1 | CASSRRQGEYTQYF | TGCGCCAGCAGCCGGCGGCAGGGGGAGTATACCCAGTACTTC
NA | TRBJ1-1 | TRBV18 | NA | CASSQGRVNTEAFF | TGTGCCAGCTCCCAGGGGCGGGTGAACACTGAAGCTTTCTTT
NA | TRBJ1-1 | TRBV4-2 | NA | CASSQEGVRAFF | TGTGCCAGCAGCCAAGAGGGAGTGAGGGCTTTCTTT
NA | TRBJ1-6 | TRBV6-6 | NA | CASLEGGGHSPLHF | TGTGCCAGCCTGGAAGGGGGAGGGCATTCACCCCTCCACTTT
NA | TRBJ1-1 | TRBV5-8 | TRBD1 | CASSLGDRGRTEAFF | TGTGCCAGCAGCTTGGGCGACAGGGGGAGAACTGAAGCTTTCTTT
NA | TRBJ1-2 | TRBV9 | NA | CASSVQGGPGGYTF | TGTGCCAGCAGCGTACAAGGAGGGCCTGGAGGCTACACCTTC
NA | TRBJ1-2 | TRBV7-9 | NA | CASSGDLGLRGYTF | TGTGCCAGCAGCGGGGACCTTGGACTAAGGGGCTACACCTTC
NA | TRBJ1-5 | TRBV2 | NA | CASQYSNQPQHF | TGTGCCAGCCAGTATAGCAATCAGCCCCAGCATTTT
once | TRBJ1-2 | TRBV19 | TRBD1 | CASSPQGDSGYTF | TGTGCCAGTAGTCCACAGGGGGACTCTGGCTACACCTTC
NA | TRBJ1-1 | TRBV20-1 | NA | CSASTRSTEAFF | TGCAGTGCTAGTACAAGAAGTACTGAAGCTTTCTTT
NA | TRBJ2-7 | TRBV5-1 | NA | CASSLVGYSYEQYF | TGCGCCAGCAGCTTGGTCGGTTACTCCTACGAGCAGTACTTC
NA | TRBJ1-2 | TRBV12-3/TRBV12-4 | NA | CASSSQDIYGYTF | TGTGCCAGCAGTTCCCAGGATATCTATGGCTACACCTTC
few | TRBJ2-2 | TRBV28 | NA | CASSHRGDGELFF | TGTGCCAGCAGTCACCGGGGTGACGGGGAGCTGTTTTTT
NA | TRBJ1-5 | TRBV7-9 | TRBD1 | CASSLGQGRSQPQHF | TGTGCCAGCAGCTTGGGACAGGGTAGGAGTCAGCCCCAGCATTTT
NA | TRBJ1-2 | TRBV7-9 | TRBD1 | CASSLGDRGYTF | TGTGCCAGCAGCTTAGGGGACAGAGGCTACACCTTC
NA | TRBJ2-3 | TRBV5-1 | NA | CASSLEQLTDTQYF | TGCGCCAGCAGCTTAGAACAGCTCACAGATACGCAGTATTTT
once | TRBJ1-2 | TRBV7-2 | TRBD1 | CASSLMGQGGGYGYTF | TGTGCCAGCAGCTTAATGGGACAGGGGGGTGGCTATGGCTACACCTTC
NA | TRBJ2-5 | TRBV19 | TRBD1 | CASTRTGEETQYF | TGTGCCAGTACCCGGACAGGGGAAGAGACCCAGTACTTC
NA | TRBJ1-2 | TRBV5-1 | NA | CASSSETASYGYTF | TGCGCCAGCAGCTCCGAGACAGCCAGTTATGGCTACACCTTC
NA | TRBJ2-5 | TRBV6-5 | NA | CASSASWGRQETQYF | TGTGCCAGCAGCGCCTCTTGGGGGCGCCAAGAGACCCAGTACTTC
NA | TRBJ1-2 | TRBV20-1 | TRBD1 | CSASSSPDRGLSNYGYTF | TGCAGTGCTAGTTCCTCCCCAGACAGGGGATTATCTAACTATGGCTACACCTTC
NA | TRBJ2-5 | TRBV27 | NA | CASSHNPQETQYF | TGTGCCAGCAGTCACAACCCCCAAGAGACCCAGTACTTC
once | TRBJ2-1 | TRBV6-5 | NA | CASSYWQNNEQFF | TGTGCCAGCAGTTACTGGCAGAACAATGAGCAGTTCTTC
NA | TRBJ1-1 | TRBV30 | TRBD1 | CAWSVRTGQAFF | TGTGCCTGGAGTGTCCGGACAGGGCAAGCTTTCTTT
NA | TRBJ1-2 | TRBV7-2 | TRBD1 | CASSYGQGPYGYTF | TGTGCCAGCAGCTACGGACAGGGGCCCTATGGCTACACCTTC
NA | TRBJ1-4 | TRBV27 | NA | CASSLWGQGGEKLFF | TGTGCCAGCAGTTTATGGGGCCAGGGCGGTGAAAAACTGTTTTTT